This is a list of T cell receptor beta chains from one sample in a study of sequential checkpoint blockade in melanoma. Produced via immunoSEQ multiplex PCR; TCRdb's table is partial and in-frame only. The sample contains hundreds of clones, roughly a quarter of which appear only once. The sample in question was tumor tissue (inferred from file names), obtained from a patient given nivolumab and ipilimumab in sequence. These receptors all come from a human donor with melanoma. The CDR3 runs from the conserved cysteine through the conserved F or W. D genes are given only for firm matches. Where a row states a size, it is once, few, many or the class of an expanded clone; other rows omit it.

V: TRBV19
J: TRBJ2-3
size: NA
D: NA
DNA: TGTGCCAGTAGTCACCGTACCCCAGATACGCAGTATTTT
CDR3: CASSHRTPDTQYF

V: TRBV18
J: TRBJ2-1
size: NA
D: NA
DNA: TGTGCCAGCTCTTTTTTAGCGGATACCCCTAACAATGAGCAGTTCTTC
CDR3: CASSFLADTPNNEQFF

V: TRBV19
J: TRBJ2-1
size: NA
D: TRBD2
DNA: TGTGCCAGTAGTATAGGCAGCGGACTAGCGGGGGCTCGGCAGTTCTTC
CDR3: CASSIGSGLAGARQFF

V: TRBV11-3
J: TRBJ2-1
size: few
D: TRBD1
DNA: TGTGCCAGCAGCTTCGACAGGGGTCTAGGCAATGAGCAGTTCTTC
CDR3: CASSFDRGLGNEQFF

V: TRBV19
J: TRBJ2-7
size: NA
D: NA
DNA: TGTGCCAGTAGTACAGGGTACGAGCAGTACTTC
CDR3: CASSTGYEQYF

V: TRBV12-5
J: TRBJ2-2
size: few
D: TRBD1
DNA: TGTGCCAGCAATCCTTTAGGACAGGGTTATGCCGGGGAGCTGTTTTTT
CDR3: CASNPLGQGYAGELFF

V: TRBV19
J: TRBJ1-5
size: NA
D: NA
DNA: TGTGCCAGTAGTGCCCTTGGGGGGGCGAAGGAGCCCCAGCATTTT
CDR3: CASSALGGAKEPQHF

V: TRBV11-3
J: TRBJ2-2
size: NA
D: NA
DNA: TGTGCCAGCAGCAAAACAGGGAGGGTTACCGGGGAGCTGTTTTTT
CDR3: CASSKTGRVTGELFF

V: TRBV19
J: TRBJ1-2
size: NA
D: TRBD1
DNA: TGTGCCAGTAGGGGGAAGGGGACAGCTAACTATGGCTACACCTTC
CDR3: CASRGKGTANYGYTF

V: TRBV7-4
J: TRBJ1-2
size: few
D: NA
DNA: TGTGCCAGCAGCCCCGGGACAATCGTTGGCTACACCTTC
CDR3: CASSPGTIVGYTF

V: TRBV11-3
J: TRBJ1-6
size: NA
D: TRBD1
DNA: TGTGCCAGCAGCGGACAGGGGGTGTTGGGTTCACCCCTCCACTTT
CDR3: CASSGQGVLGSPLHF

V: TRBV10-1
J: TRBJ1-2
size: NA
D: NA
DNA: TGCGCCAGCAGTCACCGGGCCCACTATGGCTACACCTTC
CDR3: CASSHRAHYGYTF

V: TRBV11-3
J: TRBJ1-1
size: medium-sized
D: NA
DNA: TGTGCCAGCAGCTTAGTGGGGGGACTGAACACTGAAGCTTTCTTT
CDR3: CASSLVGGLNTEAFF

V: TRBV6-8
J: TRBJ1-1
size: NA
D: NA
DNA: TGTGCCATCAGGGGACATCCTGACACTGAAGCTTTCTTT
CDR3: CAIRGHPDTEAFF

V: TRBV28
J: TRBJ2-3
size: large
D: NA
DNA: TGTGCCAGCAGTTACCTTAGTGACGACAAGGCCCTATCTAGCACAGATACGCAGTATTTT
CDR3: CASSYLSDDKALSSTDTQYF

V: TRBV6-8
J: TRBJ2-3
size: few
D: NA
DNA: TGTGCCAGCAGTTTCACAGGAGGGGTATGGACAGATACGCAGTATTTT
CDR3: CASSFTGGVWTDTQYF

V: TRBV11-3
J: TRBJ2-1
size: few
D: NA
DNA: TGTGCCAGCAGCTTGGTCATCGGACAGAGCTACAATGAGCAGTTCTTC
CDR3: CASSLVIGQSYNEQFF

V: TRBV4-1
J: TRBJ1-2
size: large
D: TRBD1
DNA: TGCGCCAGCAGCCAAGAGGTCCAGGGGGCTTATGGCTACACCTTC
CDR3: CASSQEVQGAYGYTF

V: TRBV6-8
J: TRBJ1-1
size: few
D: NA
DNA: TGTGCCAGCAGTCGTCCGTTGGGGTCTGAAGCTTTCTTT
CDR3: CASSRPLGSEAFF

V: TRBV7-4
J: TRBJ1-6
size: NA
D: TRBD1
DNA: TGTGCCAGCAGAAGGACAGGTAATTCACCCCTCCACTTT
CDR3: CASRRTGNSPLHF

V: TRBV6-8
J: TRBJ1-4
size: few
D: NA
DNA: TGTGCCAGCAGTGTAGTCGGAGGGGGAAATGAAAAACTGTTTTTT
CDR3: CASSVVGGGNEKLFF

V: TRBV30
J: TRBJ1-2
size: NA
D: TRBD1
DNA: TGTGCGCATACAGGGGCGGGAGATGGCTACACCTTC
CDR3: CAHTGAGDGYTF

V: TRBV19
J: TRBJ1-5
size: NA
D: NA
DNA: TGTGCCAGTAGTCGTGCCCCGATTCAGGGTTACCGCAATCAGCCCCAGCATTTT
CDR3: CASSRAPIQGYRNQPQHF

V: TRBV28
J: TRBJ1-1
size: NA
D: TRBD1
DNA: TGTGCCAGCAGTCGGTTGCCGGGACAGGGGACCACTGAAGCTTTCTTT
CDR3: CASSRLPGQGTTEAFF

V: TRBV19
J: TRBJ1-2
size: NA
D: TRBD1
DNA: TGTGCCAGTAGCCCCGACAGGGGCATTTATGGCTACACCTTC
CDR3: CASSPDRGIYGYTF

V: TRBV18
J: TRBJ1-1
size: NA
D: TRBD1
DNA: TGTGCCAGCTCAGGGACAGGGAGGGCTGAAGCTTTCTTT
CDR3: CASSGTGRAEAFF

V: TRBV6-8
J: TRBJ2-3
size: NA
D: TRBD2
DNA: TGTGCCAGCAGCCCCTGGGCTAGCGGAAACACAGATACGCAGTATTTT
CDR3: CASSPWASGNTDTQYF

V: TRBV9
J: TRBJ1-1
size: NA
D: NA
DNA: TGTGCCAGCAGCGTAGATGGCGGGATAAACACTGAAGCTTTCTTT
CDR3: CASSVDGGINTEAFF

V: TRBV29-1
J: TRBJ1-2
size: once
D: NA
DNA: TGCAGCGCCGCAGCAGGGGTCGGCTATGGCTACACCTTC
CDR3: CSAAAGVGYGYTF

V: TRBV9
J: TRBJ1-2
size: few
D: NA
DNA: TGTGCCAGCATTCCCCCGGTGGGAGGGGAGGCTAACTATGGCTACACCTTC
CDR3: CASIPPVGGEANYGYTF

V: TRBV14
J: TRBJ2-3
size: NA
D: TRBD2
DNA: TGTGCCAGCAGCCACGGGACTAGCGGGGGTCCAGATACGCAGTATTTT
CDR3: CASSHGTSGGPDTQYF

V: TRBV30
J: TRBJ1-3
size: NA
D: NA
DNA: TGTGCCTGGAGTGTAGGGGGCTCTGGAAACACCATATATTTT
CDR3: CAWSVGGSGNTIYF

V: TRBV11-3
J: TRBJ2-4
size: medium-sized
D: TRBD2
DNA: TGTGCCAGCAGCCAAGGCGAGCTAGCGGGTTATCAACGGGCCAAAAACATTCAGTACTTC
CDR3: CASSQGELAGYQRAKNIQYF

V: TRBV6-8
J: TRBJ1-6
size: NA
D: NA
DNA: TGTGCCAGCAGTTACTGGCAGGATGGTTCACCCCTCCACTTT
CDR3: CASSYWQDGSPLHF

V: TRBV6-8
J: TRBJ2-2
size: few
D: NA
DNA: TGTGCCAGCAGTTTTGGCACATTCGCGAACACCGGGGAGCTGTTTTTT
CDR3: CASSFGTFANTGELFF

V: TRBV7-6
J: TRBJ2-2
size: NA
D: TRBD2
DNA: TGTGCCAGCAGCTTAGCTCTTCTAGCGGGGGGGCGACGCGGGGACACCGGGGAGCTGTTTTTT
CDR3: CASSLALLAGGRRGDTGELFF

V: TRBV9
J: TRBJ1-1
size: few
D: NA
DNA: TGTGCCAGCAGCGTAGATAGGCAGAACACTGAAGCTTTCTTT
CDR3: CASSVDRQNTEAFF

V: TRBV11-3
J: TRBJ1-1
size: large
D: TRBD1
DNA: TGTGCCAGCAGCCCCGAGGGGGCGCGGGGCACTGAAGCTTTCTTT
CDR3: CASSPEGARGTEAFF

V: TRBV12-5
J: TRBJ2-1
size: few
D: NA
DNA: TGTGCCAGCAACAGCAGGGGGGGGTCCTACAATGAGCAGTTCTTC
CDR3: CASNSRGGSYNEQFF

V: TRBV7-8
J: TRBJ1-1
size: NA
D: NA
DNA: TGTGCCAGCGGCAGGGATGTGAACACTGAAGCTTTCTTT
CDR3: CASGRDVNTEAFF

V: TRBV10-3
J: TRBJ2-7
size: NA
D: NA
DNA: TGTGCCAGCAGTGAGAATCCCGCAATCTACGAGCAGTACTTC
CDR3: CASSENPAIYEQYF

V: TRBV11-3
J: TRBJ1-1
size: few
D: TRBD1
DNA: TGTGCCAGCAGCTTGGTGACAGGGCTTACTGAAGCTTTCTTT
CDR3: CASSLVTGLTEAFF

V: TRBV11-3
J: TRBJ2-5
size: few
D: NA
DNA: TGTGCCAGCAGCTTAGACTCGGCCTACGCAGGAGAGACCCAGTACTTC
CDR3: CASSLDSAYAGETQYF

V: TRBV6-8
J: TRBJ1-3
size: NA
D: NA
DNA: TGTGCCAGCACCAACTCTGGAAACACCATATATTTT
CDR3: CASTNSGNTIYF

V: TRBV18
J: TRBJ1-2
size: once
D: TRBD1
DNA: TGTGCCAGCTCACCAGGACAGGCGGTTGACTATGGCTACACCTTC
CDR3: CASSPGQAVDYGYTF

V: TRBV11-3
J: TRBJ1-2
size: NA
D: NA
DNA: TGTGCCAGCAGCCGCAATTCAGGGGTTTATGGCTACACCTTC
CDR3: CASSRNSGVYGYTF

V: TRBV6-8
J: TRBJ2-5
size: large
D: TRBD1
DNA: TGTGCCAGCAGTTTGCGACAACAGGGGGAGACCCAGTACTTC
CDR3: CASSLRQQGETQYF

V: TRBV10-3
J: TRBJ2-5
size: NA
D: NA
DNA: TGTGCCATCAGTGAGTCAATCGAGACCCAGTACTTC
CDR3: CAISESIETQYF

V: TRBV9
J: TRBJ2-7
size: few
D: NA
DNA: TGTGCCAGCAGCGTAGGGGCAGGGGTGAGGTATGAGCAGTACTTC
CDR3: CASSVGAGVRYEQYF